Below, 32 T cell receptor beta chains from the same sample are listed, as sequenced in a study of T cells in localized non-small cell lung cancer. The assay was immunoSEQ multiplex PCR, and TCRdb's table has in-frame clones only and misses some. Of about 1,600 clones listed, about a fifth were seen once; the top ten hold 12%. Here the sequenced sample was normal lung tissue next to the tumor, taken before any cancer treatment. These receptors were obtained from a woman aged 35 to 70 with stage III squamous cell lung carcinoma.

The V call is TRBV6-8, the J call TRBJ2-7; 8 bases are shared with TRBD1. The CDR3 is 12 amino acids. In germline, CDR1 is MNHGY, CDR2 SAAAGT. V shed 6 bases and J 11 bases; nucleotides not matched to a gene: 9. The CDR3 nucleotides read TGTGCCAGCAGCGAGGACAGGGCTCCTAAGTACTTC. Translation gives CASSEDRAPKYF.

The CDR3: CASSLQAGDTGELFF. Here the CDR3 DNA reads TGCGCCAGCAGCTTGCAAGCGGGAGACACCGGGGAGCTGTTTTTT. The rearrangement uses TRBV5-1 and TRBJ2-2; 8 nucleotides agree with TRBD2. This CDR3 spans 15 amino acids. V trimming: 1 base; J trimming: 3 bases; junction bases outside the gene matches: 2. In germline, CDR1 is SGHRS, CDR2 YFSETQ.

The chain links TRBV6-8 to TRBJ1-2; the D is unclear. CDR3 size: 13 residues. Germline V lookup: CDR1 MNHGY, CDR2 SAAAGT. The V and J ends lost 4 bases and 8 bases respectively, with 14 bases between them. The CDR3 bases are TGTGCCAGCAGTTCCACGGACCGTGAGGGCTACACCTTC. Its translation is CASSSTDREGYTF.

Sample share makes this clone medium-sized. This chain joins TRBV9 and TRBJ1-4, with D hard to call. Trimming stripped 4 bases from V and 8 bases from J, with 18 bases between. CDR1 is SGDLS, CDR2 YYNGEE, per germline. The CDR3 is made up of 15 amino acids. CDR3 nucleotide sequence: TGTGCCAGCAGCCCCCAGGACCATCTTTCCGAAAAACTGTTTTTT. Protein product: CASSPQDHLSEKLFF. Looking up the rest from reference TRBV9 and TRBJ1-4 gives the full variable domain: DSGVTQTPKHLITATGQRVTLRCSPRSGDLSVYWYQQSLDQGLQFLIQYYNGEERAKGNILERFSAQQFPDLHSELNLSSLELGDSALYFCASSPQDHLSEKLFFGSGTQLSVL.

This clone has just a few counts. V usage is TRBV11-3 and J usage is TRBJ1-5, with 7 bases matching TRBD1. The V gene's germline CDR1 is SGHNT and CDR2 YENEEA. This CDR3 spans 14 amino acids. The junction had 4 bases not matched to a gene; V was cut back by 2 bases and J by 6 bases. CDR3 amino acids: CASSLTTGVQPQHF. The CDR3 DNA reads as TGTGCCAGCAGCTTAACCACAGGGGTTCAGCCCCAGCATTTT.

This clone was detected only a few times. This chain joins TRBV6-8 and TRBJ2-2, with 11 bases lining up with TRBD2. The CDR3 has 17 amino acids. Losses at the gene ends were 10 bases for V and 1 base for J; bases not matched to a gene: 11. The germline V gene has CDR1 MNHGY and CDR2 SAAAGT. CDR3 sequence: CATAPGTSGLNTGELFF. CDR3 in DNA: TGTGCCACCGCCCCCGGGACTAGCGGATTGAACACCGGGGAGCTGTTTTTT.

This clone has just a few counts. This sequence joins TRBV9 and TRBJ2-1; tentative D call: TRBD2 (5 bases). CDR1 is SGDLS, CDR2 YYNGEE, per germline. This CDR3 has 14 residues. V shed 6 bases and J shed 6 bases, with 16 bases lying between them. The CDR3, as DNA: TGTGCCAGCACCAGTCAGCGGTCGCGCAATGAGCAGTTCTTC. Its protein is CASTSQRSRNEQFF.

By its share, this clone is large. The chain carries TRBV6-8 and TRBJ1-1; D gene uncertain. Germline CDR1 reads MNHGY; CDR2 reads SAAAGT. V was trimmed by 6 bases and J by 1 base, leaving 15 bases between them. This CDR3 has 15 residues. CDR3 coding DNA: TGTGCCAGCAGCCCCAAGGCAGAAGGGAACACTGAAGCTTTCTTT. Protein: CASSPKAEGNTEAFF.

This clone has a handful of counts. The CDR3 sequence: CASSSASTRSGEQYF. The CDR3 nucleotides are TGTGCCAGCAGTTCAGCCTCGACTAGGAGCGGCGAGCAGTACTTC. The chain carries TRBV28 and TRBJ2-7, with D tentatively TRBD2 (6 bases). The CDR3 loop spans 15 amino acids. Trimming cost V 4 bases and J 6 bases, with 19 bases left between them. Germline assignment: CDR1 MDHEN and CDR2 SYDVKM.

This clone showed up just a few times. CDR3 residues: CASSPPTSGRAGSEQFF. The CDR3 DNA reads TGTGCCAGCTCACCACCGACTAGCGGGAGGGCCGGGAGTGAGCAGTTCTTC. V usage is TRBV18 and J usage is TRBJ2-1; TRBD2 matches 14 bases. The germline CDR1 and CDR2 sequences are KGHSH and LQKENI. This CDR3 has 17 residues. The V gene end was trimmed by 0 bases and the J gene end by 9 bases; junction bases not matched to a gene: 7.

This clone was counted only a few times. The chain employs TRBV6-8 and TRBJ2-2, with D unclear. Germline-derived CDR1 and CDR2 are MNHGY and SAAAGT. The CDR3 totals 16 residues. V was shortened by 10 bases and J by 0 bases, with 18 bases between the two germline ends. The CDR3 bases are TGTGCCACCCCAGCATGGAGTACCGCGAACACCGGGGAGCTGTTTTTT. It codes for CATPAWSTANTGELFF.

CDR3 amino acids: CASSSTGTGVETQYF. The CDR3 bases are TGTGCCAGCAGCTCGACCGGGACAGGAGTGGAGACCCAGTACTTC. The V call is TRBV11-3, the J call TRBJ2-5; TRBD1 agrees at 8 bases. The CDR3 has 15 residues. CDR1 is SGHNT, CDR2 YENEEA, per germline. Trimming cost V 4 bases and J 5 bases; bases outside gene matches: 9.

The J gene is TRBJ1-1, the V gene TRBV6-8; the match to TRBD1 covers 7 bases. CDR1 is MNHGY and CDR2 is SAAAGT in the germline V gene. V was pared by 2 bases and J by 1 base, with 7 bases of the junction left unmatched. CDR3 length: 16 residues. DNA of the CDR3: TGTGCCAGCAGTTACGCTAGGACAGGACAGAACACTGAAGCTTTCTTT. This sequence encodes CASSYARTGQNTEAFF.

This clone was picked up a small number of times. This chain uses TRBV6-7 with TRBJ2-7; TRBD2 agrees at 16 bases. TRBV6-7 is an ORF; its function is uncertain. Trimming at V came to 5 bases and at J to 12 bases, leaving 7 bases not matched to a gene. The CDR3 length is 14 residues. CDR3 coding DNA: TGTGCCAGCAGTGCCGGGACTAGCGGGAGGGTTCCGTACTTC. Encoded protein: CASSAGTSGRVPYF.

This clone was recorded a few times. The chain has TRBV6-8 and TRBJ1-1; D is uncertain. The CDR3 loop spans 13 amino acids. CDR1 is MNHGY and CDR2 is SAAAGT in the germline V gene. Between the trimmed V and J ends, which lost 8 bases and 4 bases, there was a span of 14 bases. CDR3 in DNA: TGTGCCAGCTCGCCCCGTTCGTCCACTGAAGCTTTCTTT. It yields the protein CASSPRSSTEAFF.

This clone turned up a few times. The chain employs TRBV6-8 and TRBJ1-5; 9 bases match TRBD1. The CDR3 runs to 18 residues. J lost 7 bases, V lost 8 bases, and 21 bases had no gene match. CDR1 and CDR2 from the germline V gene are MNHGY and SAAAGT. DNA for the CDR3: TGTGCCAGCTGTAGGGGCCTGGCGGGACAGGGAAGTTGGCAGCCCCAGCATTTT. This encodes CASCRGLAGQGSWQPQHF.

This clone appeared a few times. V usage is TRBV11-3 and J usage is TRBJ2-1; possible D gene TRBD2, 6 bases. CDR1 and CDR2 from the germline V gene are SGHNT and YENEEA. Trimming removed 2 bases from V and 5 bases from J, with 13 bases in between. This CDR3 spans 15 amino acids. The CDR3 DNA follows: TGTGCCAGCAGCTTATCGGGACTCCAAAACAATGAGCAGTTCTTC. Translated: CASSLSGLQNNEQFF.

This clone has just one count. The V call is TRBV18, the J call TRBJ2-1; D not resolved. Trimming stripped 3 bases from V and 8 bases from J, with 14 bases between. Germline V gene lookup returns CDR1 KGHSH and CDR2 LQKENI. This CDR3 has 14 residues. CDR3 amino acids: CASSPPVSNDEQFF. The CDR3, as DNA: TGTGCCAGCTCACCGCCAGTTTCGAATGATGAGCAGTTCTTC.

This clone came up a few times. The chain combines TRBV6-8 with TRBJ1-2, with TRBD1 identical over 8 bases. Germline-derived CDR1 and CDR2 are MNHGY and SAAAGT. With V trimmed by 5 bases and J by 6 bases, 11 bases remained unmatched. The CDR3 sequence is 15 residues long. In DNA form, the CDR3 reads TGTGCCAGCAGTGAGGGGGACAGGTGGTTTGATGGCTACACCTTC. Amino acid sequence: CASSEGDRWFDGYTF.

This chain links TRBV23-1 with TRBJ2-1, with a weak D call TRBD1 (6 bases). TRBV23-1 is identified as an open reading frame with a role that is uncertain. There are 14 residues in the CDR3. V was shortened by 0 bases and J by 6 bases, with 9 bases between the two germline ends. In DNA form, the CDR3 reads TGCGCCAGCAGTCAATCGGCCAGGGGCAATGAGCAGTTCTTC. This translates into CASSQSARGNEQFF.

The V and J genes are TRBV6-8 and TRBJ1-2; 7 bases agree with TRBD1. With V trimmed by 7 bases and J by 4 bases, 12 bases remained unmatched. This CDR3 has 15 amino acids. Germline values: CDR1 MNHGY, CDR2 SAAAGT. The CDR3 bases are TGTGCCAGCAAACGAGACAGGGATCTCGGCTATGGCTACACCTTC. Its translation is CASKRDRDLGYGYTF.

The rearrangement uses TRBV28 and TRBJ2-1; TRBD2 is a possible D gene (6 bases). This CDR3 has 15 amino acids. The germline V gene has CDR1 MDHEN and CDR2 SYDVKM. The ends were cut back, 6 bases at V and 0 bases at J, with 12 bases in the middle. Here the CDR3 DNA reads TGTGCCAGCAGCCTGGGGGGTAGCTCCTACAATGAGCAGTTCTTC. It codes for CASSLGGSSYNEQFF.

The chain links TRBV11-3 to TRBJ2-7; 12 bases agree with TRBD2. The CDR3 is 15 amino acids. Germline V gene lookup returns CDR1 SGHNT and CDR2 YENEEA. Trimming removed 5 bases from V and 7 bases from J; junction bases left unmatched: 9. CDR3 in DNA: TGTGCCAGCAGCCCCTCGGGACTAGCGGGTGAAGAGCAGTACTTC. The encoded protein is CASSPSGLAGEEQYF.

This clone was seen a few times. The CDR3 DNA reads as TGTGCCAGCAGTCTGGGCGGGGGACTAGGGTCCGGGGAGCTGTTTTTT. Amino acids: CASSLGGGLGSGELFF. The chain is built from TRBV28 and TRBJ2-2; 8 nucleotides match TRBD2. Germline CDR1 reads MDHEN; CDR2 reads SYDVKM. Germline trimming cut 5 bases from V and 6 bases from J; bases unmatched to any gene: 11. The CDR3 length is 16 residues. Full variable domain (missing parts from reference TRBV28 and TRBJ2-2): DVKVTQSSRYLVKRTGEKVFLECVQDMDHENMFWYRQDPGLGLRLIYFSYDVKMKEKGDIPEGYSVSREKKERFSLILESASTNQTSMYLCASSLGGGLGSGELFFGEGSRLTVL.

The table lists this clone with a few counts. The CDR3 sequence: CASSNREGGYNEQFF. CDR3 bases: TGTGCCAGTAGTAACCGGGAGGGGGGGTACAATGAGCAGTTCTTC. This sequence joins TRBV19 and TRBJ2-1; 8 positions match TRBD2. V shed 4 bases, J shed 4 bases, and the junction held 6 bases outside the gene matches. The CDR3 has 15 residues. The germline CDR1 and CDR2 sequences are LNHDA and SQIVND (reference sequence).

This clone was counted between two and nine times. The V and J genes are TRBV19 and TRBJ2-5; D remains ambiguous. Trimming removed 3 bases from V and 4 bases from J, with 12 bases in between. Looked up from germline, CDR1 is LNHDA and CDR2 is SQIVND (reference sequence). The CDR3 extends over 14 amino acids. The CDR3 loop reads CASSIGVQGETQYF. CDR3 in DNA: TGTGCCAGTAGTATTGGTGTGCAAGGAGAGACCCAGTACTTC.

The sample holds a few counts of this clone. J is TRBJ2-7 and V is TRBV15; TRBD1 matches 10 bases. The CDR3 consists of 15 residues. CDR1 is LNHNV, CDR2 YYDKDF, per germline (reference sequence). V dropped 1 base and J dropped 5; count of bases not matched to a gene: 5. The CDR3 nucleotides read TGTGCCACCAGCAGAGTCGGGGGGACAGGGGACGAGCAGTACTTC. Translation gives CATSRVGGTGDEQYF.

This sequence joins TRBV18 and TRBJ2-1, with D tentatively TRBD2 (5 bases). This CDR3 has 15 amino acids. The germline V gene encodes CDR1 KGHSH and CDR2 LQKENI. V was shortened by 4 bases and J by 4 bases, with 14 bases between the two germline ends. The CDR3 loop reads CASSLGWGEYNEQFF. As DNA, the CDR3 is TGTGCCAGCTCACTTGGGTGGGGAGAGTACAATGAGCAGTTCTTC.

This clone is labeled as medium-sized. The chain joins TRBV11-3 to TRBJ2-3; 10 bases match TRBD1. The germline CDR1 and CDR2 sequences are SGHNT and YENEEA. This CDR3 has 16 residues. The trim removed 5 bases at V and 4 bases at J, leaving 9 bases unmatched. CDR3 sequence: CASSIHGTGVSDTQYF. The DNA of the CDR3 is TGTGCCAGCAGCATTCACGGGACAGGGGTTTCAGATACGCAGTATTTT.

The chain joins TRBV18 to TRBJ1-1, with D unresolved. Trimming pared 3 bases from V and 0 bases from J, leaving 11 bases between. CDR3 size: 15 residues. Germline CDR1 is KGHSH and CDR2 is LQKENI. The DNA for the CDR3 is TGTGCCAGCTCACCGGAGGTACGGATGAACACTGAAGCTTTCTTT. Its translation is CASSPEVRMNTEAFF.

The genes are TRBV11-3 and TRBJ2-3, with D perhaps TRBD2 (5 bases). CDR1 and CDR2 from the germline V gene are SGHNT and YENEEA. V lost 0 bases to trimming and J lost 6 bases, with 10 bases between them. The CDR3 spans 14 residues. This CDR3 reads CASSLEMPGDTQYF. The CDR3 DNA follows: TGTGCCAGCAGCTTAGAAATGCCGGGGGATACGCAGTATTTT.

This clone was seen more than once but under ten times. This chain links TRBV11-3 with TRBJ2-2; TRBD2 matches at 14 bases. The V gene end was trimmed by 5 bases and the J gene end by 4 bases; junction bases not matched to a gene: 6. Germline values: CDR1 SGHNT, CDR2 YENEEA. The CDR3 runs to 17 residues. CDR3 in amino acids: CASSLGLAGGSTGELFF. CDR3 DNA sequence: TGTGCCAGCAGCCTTGGACTAGCGGGAGGAAGCACCGGGGAGCTGTTTTTT.